These T cell receptor beta chains were read from a single sample in a study of cytotoxic CD8 clonotypes in ibrutinib-treated CLL. The protocol was immunoSEQ multiplex PCR, while the TCRdb copy is restricted to in-frame clones and leaves out a portion. The sample records roughly 180,000 clones, roughly four fifths being singletons. This specimen was PBMCs, taken after 24 months of ibrutinib treatment. These receptors were taken from a human donor with chronic lymphocytic leukemia. Each CDR3 is given with its conserved first and last residue. The order of the fields is D gene, J gene, V gene, clone size, CDR3 protein, CDR3 DNA. The D gene is left open where the match is weak. A clone size is listed for some rows: how often the clone was seen (once, few, many), or a class if it is expanded.

d_call: TRBD2; j_call: TRBJ2-7; v_call: TRBV5-4; clone_size: NA; cdr3_aa: CASSWGGKFHEQYF; cdr3_nt: TGTGCCAGCAGCTGGGGGGGGAAGTTCCACGAGCAGTACTTC
d_call: NA; j_call: TRBJ2-3; v_call: TRBV7-3; clone_size: NA; cdr3_aa: CASSLFEGDTQYF; cdr3_nt: TGTGCCAGCAGCTTATTTGAAGGAGATACGCAGTATTTT
d_call: NA; j_call: TRBJ1-1; v_call: TRBV19; clone_size: NA; cdr3_aa: CASSWTGAGNTEAFF; cdr3_nt: TGTGCCAGTAGTTGGACGGGGGCCGGGAACACTGAAGCTTTCTTT
d_call: TRBD1; j_call: TRBJ1-6; v_call: TRBV18; clone_size: few; cdr3_aa: CASSWDADRINSPLHF; cdr3_nt: TGTGCCAGCTCGTGGGACGCGGACAGGATCAATTCACCCCTCCACTTT
d_call: NA; j_call: TRBJ2-7; v_call: TRBV4-3; clone_size: once; cdr3_aa: CASSQVSIRDGFSYEQYF; cdr3_nt: TGCGCCAGCAGCCAAGTTTCAATCCGGGACGGCTTCTCCTACGAGCAGTACTTC
d_call: TRBD1; j_call: TRBJ2-7; v_call: TRBV19; clone_size: once; cdr3_aa: CATLGQGDYEQYF; cdr3_nt: TGTGCCACCCTGGGACAGGGGGACTACGAGCAGTACTTC
d_call: TRBD2; j_call: TRBJ2-5; v_call: TRBV6-1; clone_size: NA; cdr3_aa: CASRRLAGVQETQYF; cdr3_nt: TGTGCCAGCAGGAGACTAGCGGGGGTCCAAGAGACCCAGTACTTC
d_call: TRBD1; j_call: TRBJ1-6; v_call: TRBV7-3; clone_size: NA; cdr3_aa: CASSSSGTENSPLHF; cdr3_nt: TGTGCCAGCAGCTCTTCCGGGACAGAAAATTCACCCCTCCACTTT
d_call: NA; j_call: TRBJ1-1; v_call: TRBV5-1; clone_size: NA; cdr3_aa: CASSFYLNTEAFF; cdr3_nt: TGCGCCAGCAGCTTTTACTTGAACACTGAAGCTTTCTTT
d_call: TRBD1; j_call: TRBJ2-2; v_call: TRBV13; clone_size: NA; cdr3_aa: CASSLNAGGGTGELFF; cdr3_nt: TGTGCCAGCAGCTTAAACGCAGGGGGCGGAACCGGGGAGCTGTTTTTT
d_call: NA; j_call: TRBJ1-2; v_call: TRBV21-1; clone_size: NA; cdr3_aa: CASSKVGQLATNYGYTF; cdr3_nt: TGTGCCAGCAGCAAGGTCGGACAGCTCGCTACTAACTATGGCTACACCTTC
d_call: TRBD1; j_call: TRBJ1-2; v_call: TRBV5-1; clone_size: NA; cdr3_aa: CASSSGQISPYGYTF; cdr3_nt: TGCGCCAGCAGCTCGGGACAGATCAGCCCTTATGGCTACACCTTC
d_call: NA; j_call: TRBJ2-3; v_call: TRBV30; clone_size: NA; cdr3_aa: CALGNTDTQYF; cdr3_nt: TGTGCCCTGGGGAATACAGATACGCAGTATTTT
d_call: NA; j_call: TRBJ1-2; v_call: TRBV7-3; clone_size: NA; cdr3_aa: CASSLGQSYGYTF; cdr3_nt: TGTGCCAGCAGCTTAGGACAGTCTTATGGCTACACCTTC
d_call: NA; j_call: TRBJ2-4; v_call: TRBV9; clone_size: NA; cdr3_aa: CASSPYGDGKNIQYF; cdr3_nt: TGTGCCAGCAGTCCCTACGGGGACGGCAAAAACATTCAGTACTTC
d_call: NA; j_call: TRBJ2-1; v_call: TRBV5-1; clone_size: NA; cdr3_aa: CASSRKGLSDYNEQFF; cdr3_nt: TGCGCCAGCAGCCGAAAAGGGTTATCGGATTACAATGAGCAGTTCTTC
d_call: TRBD1; j_call: TRBJ2-7; v_call: TRBV7-2; clone_size: NA; cdr3_aa: CASSSPVSGGKLYEQYF; cdr3_nt: TGTGCCAGCAGTTCTCCCGTATCAGGGGGAAAACTCTACGAGCAGTACTTC
d_call: TRBD1; j_call: TRBJ2-7; v_call: TRBV27; clone_size: once; cdr3_aa: CASTLQGFLYEQYF; cdr3_nt: TGTGCCAGCACCTTACAGGGGTTTCTATACGAGCAGTACTTC
d_call: TRBD1; j_call: TRBJ2-7; v_call: TRBV6-5; clone_size: NA; cdr3_aa: CASSPDRGSEQYF; cdr3_nt: TGTGCCAGCAGTCCGGACAGGGGAAGCGAGCAGTACTTC
d_call: NA; j_call: TRBJ1-5; v_call: TRBV5-4; clone_size: NA; cdr3_aa: CASSLGRESNQPQHF; cdr3_nt: TGTGCCAGCAGCTTGGGACGGGAAAGCAATCAGCCCCAGCATTTT
d_call: NA; j_call: TRBJ1-2; v_call: TRBV7-2; clone_size: NA; cdr3_aa: CASNSASSYGYTF; cdr3_nt: TGTGCCAGCAACTCCGCGAGTTCATATGGCTACACCTTC
d_call: NA; j_call: TRBJ2-7; v_call: TRBV6-4; clone_size: NA; cdr3_aa: CASSAELGLSYEQYF; cdr3_nt: TGTGCCAGCAGTGCCGAACTAGGTCTCTCCTACGAGCAGTACTTC
d_call: TRBD1; j_call: TRBJ1-5; v_call: TRBV6-1; clone_size: NA; cdr3_aa: CASSSRGPSNQPQHF; cdr3_nt: TGTGCCAGCAGTTCCAGGGGGCCGAGCAATCAGCCCCAGCATTTT
d_call: NA; j_call: TRBJ2-7; v_call: TRBV30; clone_size: NA; cdr3_aa: CAWSVPGTGYEQYF; cdr3_nt: TGTGCCTGGAGTGTCCCCGGGACGGGGTACGAGCAGTACTTC
d_call: NA; j_call: TRBJ1-1; v_call: TRBV7-2; clone_size: NA; cdr3_aa: CASSFPGLSTEAFF; cdr3_nt: TGTGCCAGCAGCTTCCCGGGTTTGAGCACTGAAGCTTTCTTT
d_call: NA; j_call: TRBJ1-1; v_call: TRBV9; clone_size: NA; cdr3_aa: CASSPGRTEAFF; cdr3_nt: TGTGCCAGCAGCCCGGGAAGGACTGAAGCTTTCTTT
d_call: NA; j_call: TRBJ2-7; v_call: TRBV7-7; clone_size: NA; cdr3_aa: CASSFFIAVYEQYF; cdr3_nt: TGTGCTAGCAGCTTTTTCATAGCAGTCTACGAGCAGTACTTC
d_call: TRBD1; j_call: TRBJ1-1; v_call: TRBV6-5; clone_size: NA; cdr3_aa: CASSYQDRMNTEAFF; cdr3_nt: TGTGCCAGCAGTTACCAGGACAGGATGAACACTGAAGCTTTCTTT
d_call: TRBD1; j_call: TRBJ1-3; v_call: TRBV10-3; clone_size: NA; cdr3_aa: CAIRGTGEGNTIYF; cdr3_nt: TGTGCCATCAGGGGGACAGGGGAAGGTAACACCATATATTTT
d_call: TRBD1; j_call: TRBJ1-5; v_call: TRBV19; clone_size: NA; cdr3_aa: CASSIDRGRNQPQHF; cdr3_nt: TGTGCCAGTAGTATCGACAGGGGCCGTAATCAGCCCCAGCATTTT
d_call: NA; j_call: TRBJ1-5; v_call: TRBV6-4; clone_size: once; cdr3_aa: CASSDSADLGPQHF; cdr3_nt: TGTGCCAGCAGTGACTCGGCAGACCTCGGGCCCCAGCATTTT
d_call: NA; j_call: TRBJ1-4; v_call: TRBV18; clone_size: once; cdr3_aa: CASSRTAPSTNEKLFF; cdr3_nt: TGTGCCAGCTCACGCACGGCACCTTCAACTAATGAAAAACTGTTTTTT
d_call: NA; j_call: TRBJ2-3; v_call: TRBV6-1; clone_size: NA; cdr3_aa: CASSEEALIPYTQYF; cdr3_nt: TGTGCCAGCAGTGAAGAGGCCCTTATCCCATATACGCAGTATTTT
d_call: NA; j_call: TRBJ2-5; v_call: TRBV7-8; clone_size: few; cdr3_aa: CASSLVAGPTMQETQYF; cdr3_nt: TGTGCCAGCAGCTTAGTGGCGGGACCGACCATGCAAGAGACCCAGTACTTC
d_call: NA; j_call: TRBJ1-5; v_call: TRBV6-5; clone_size: NA; cdr3_aa: CASSGQYSNQPQHF; cdr3_nt: TGTGCCAGCAGTGGACAGTATAGCAATCAGCCCCAGCATTTT
d_call: TRBD2; j_call: TRBJ2-1; v_call: TRBV2; clone_size: NA; cdr3_aa: CASSHNGLDGDEQFF; cdr3_nt: TGTGCCAGCTCCCACAACGGACTAGATGGTGATGAGCAGTTCTTC
d_call: TRBD1; j_call: TRBJ1-2; v_call: TRBV29-1; clone_size: NA; cdr3_aa: CSVPDREANYGYTF; cdr3_nt: TGCAGCGTCCCGGACAGGGAAGCTAACTATGGCTACACCTTC
d_call: NA; j_call: TRBJ2-3; v_call: TRBV6-1; clone_size: once; cdr3_aa: CASSDLRGTDTQYF; cdr3_nt: TGTGCCAGCAGCGACCTACGCGGCACAGATACGCAGTATTTT
d_call: TRBD2; j_call: TRBJ2-1; v_call: TRBV30; clone_size: NA; cdr3_aa: CAWSTGTSSYNEQFF; cdr3_nt: TGTGCCTGGAGTACCGGGACTAGCTCCTACAATGAGCAGTTCTTC
d_call: NA; j_call: TRBJ2-7; v_call: TRBV5-1; clone_size: NA; cdr3_aa: CASSLRGGVPYEQYF; cdr3_nt: TGCGCCAGCAGCCTTAGAGGTGGGGTACCCTACGAGCAGTACTTC
d_call: TRBD2; j_call: TRBJ2-5; v_call: TRBV29-1; clone_size: NA; cdr3_aa: CSVREETQYF; cdr3_nt: TGCAGCGTGCGGGAGGAGACCCAGTACTTC
d_call: TRBD1; j_call: TRBJ1-2; v_call: TRBV6-5; clone_size: NA; cdr3_aa: CASSTTQGAPYGYTF; cdr3_nt: TGTGCCAGCAGTACAACACAGGGGGCGCCCTATGGCTACACCTTC
d_call: TRBD1; j_call: TRBJ2-7; v_call: TRBV9; clone_size: NA; cdr3_aa: CASTRGRQGADEQYF; cdr3_nt: TGTGCCAGCACCAGAGGCCGCCAGGGGGCGGACGAGCAGTACTTC
d_call: TRBD2; j_call: TRBJ2-3; v_call: TRBV4-2; clone_size: NA; cdr3_aa: CASSRPGLASDTQYF; cdr3_nt: TGTGCCAGCAGCCGACCGGGACTAGCGTCAGATACGCAGTATTTT
d_call: TRBD1; j_call: TRBJ1-1; v_call: TRBV5-1; clone_size: NA; cdr3_aa: CASSPRTGLNTEAFF; cdr3_nt: TGCGCCAGCAGCCCTCGGACAGGGCTTAACACTGAAGCTTTCTTT
d_call: NA; j_call: TRBJ2-5; v_call: TRBV7-2; clone_size: NA; cdr3_aa: CASSLAGAGETQYF; cdr3_nt: TGTGCCAGCAGCTTAGCAGGGGCGGGTGAGACCCAGTACTTC
d_call: NA; j_call: TRBJ1-1; v_call: TRBV27; clone_size: NA; cdr3_aa: CASLVGQGGTEAFF; cdr3_nt: TGTGCCAGCCTAGTCGGTCAGGGTGGAACTGAAGCTTTCTTT
d_call: NA; j_call: TRBJ2-3; v_call: TRBV2; clone_size: once; cdr3_aa: CASSDLPQSDTQYF; cdr3_nt: TGTGCCAGCAGTGACCTACCCCAATCGGATACGCAGTATTTT
d_call: NA; j_call: TRBJ2-7; v_call: TRBV2; clone_size: NA; cdr3_aa: CASGPGAGSSYEQYF; cdr3_nt: TGTGCCAGCGGTCCTGGGGCTGGGAGCTCCTACGAGCAGTACTTC
d_call: NA; j_call: TRBJ1-2; v_call: TRBV5-6; clone_size: NA; cdr3_aa: CASSLVRPQGQTNYGYTF; cdr3_nt: TGTGCCAGCAGCTTGGTAAGGCCCCAGGGGCAAACTAACTATGGCTACACCTTC
d_call: TRBD1; j_call: TRBJ2-7; v_call: TRBV7-9; clone_size: NA; cdr3_aa: CASMAAGGYEQYF; cdr3_nt: TGTGCCAGCATGGCGGCAGGGGGCTACGAGCAGTACTTC
d_call: NA; j_call: TRBJ2-7; v_call: TRBV7-2; clone_size: NA; cdr3_aa: CASSLGFGEQYF; cdr3_nt: TGTGCCAGCAGCTTAGGGTTCGGAGAGCAGTACTTC
d_call: NA; j_call: TRBJ1-1; v_call: TRBV4-2; clone_size: few; cdr3_aa: CASSQPRRAAEAFF; cdr3_nt: TGTGCCAGCAGCCAGCCCCGAAGGGCCGCTGAAGCTTTCTTT
d_call: TRBD1; j_call: TRBJ2-5; v_call: TRBV27; clone_size: NA; cdr3_aa: CASSHWTGEGETQYF; cdr3_nt: TGTGCCAGCAGTCACTGGACAGGGGAGGGTGAGACCCAGTACTTC
d_call: NA; j_call: TRBJ1-4; v_call: TRBV19; clone_size: NA; cdr3_aa: CASHRDFAFSTNEKLFF; cdr3_nt: TGTGCCTCTCACCGGGACTTCGCCTTTTCAACTAATGAAAAACTGTTTTTT
d_call: NA; j_call: TRBJ1-2; v_call: TRBV28; clone_size: NA; cdr3_aa: CASSDSAGVYGYTF; cdr3_nt: TGTGCCAGCAGTGACTCCGCTGGAGTCTATGGCTACACCTTC
d_call: NA; j_call: TRBJ2-1; v_call: TRBV6-5; clone_size: NA; cdr3_aa: CASSSTPFREQFF; cdr3_nt: TGTGCCAGCAGCTCCACCCCCTTTCGTGAGCAGTTCTTC